A selection of T cell receptor beta chains follows, all from one sample in a study of blood T cells in healthy people across ages. One entry per CDR3 protein results from TCRdb running MiXCR on the 5' RACE reads. Of 1,500,000 or so distinct CDR3 sequences detected, approximately 59% appear once; the ten largest clones hold 6.5% to 8.5%. What was sequenced was blood. The receptors come from a man younger than 30 in good health. The CDR3 runs from the conserved cysteine through the conserved F or W. The order of the fields is D gene, clone size, J gene, V gene, CDR3 DNA, CDR3 protein. D genes are given only for firm matches. For some rows the clone size is stated as once, few or many, or as a class when expanded; others skip it.

d_call: -; clone_size: few; j_call: TRBJ2-5; v_call: TRBV7-9; cdr3_nt: TGTGCCAGCAGCCAACTGTACGGGCCCCAAGAGACCCAGTACTTC; cdr3_aa: CASSQLYGPQETQYF
d_call: TRBD1; clone_size: once; j_call: TRBJ2-5; v_call: TRBV2; cdr3_nt: TGTGCCAGCAGGCCGCAGGGGACAGAACAAGAGACCCAGTACTTC; cdr3_aa: CASRPQGTEQETQYF
d_call: -; clone_size: -; j_call: TRBJ2-3; v_call: TRBV10-3; cdr3_nt: TGTGCCATCAGTGTGGGCAGAGCAGGAGATACGCAGTATTTT; cdr3_aa: CAISVGRAGDTQYF
d_call: -; clone_size: -; j_call: TRBJ2-5; v_call: TRBV7-8; cdr3_nt: TGTGCCAGCAGCTTAGAGGTCCCGGTGAGGAGAACGGAGACCCAGTACTTC; cdr3_aa: CASSLEVPVRRTETQYF
d_call: -; clone_size: few; j_call: TRBJ2-7; v_call: TRBV21-1; cdr3_nt: TGTGCCAGCGCCCAAATTGAAAAACGGGACCGCGAGCAGTACTTC; cdr3_aa: CASAQIEKRDREQYF
d_call: TRBD1; clone_size: -; j_call: TRBJ2-1; v_call: TRBV3-1; cdr3_nt: TGTGCCAGCAGCCCTTGGACAGGGCCCTACAATGAGCAGTTCTTC; cdr3_aa: CASSPWTGPYNEQFF
d_call: -; clone_size: -; j_call: TRBJ1-6; v_call: TRBV4-1; cdr3_nt: TGCGCCAGCAGCCAAGCCCCCGGAGAACAGACACTATCCTCCTATAATTCACCCCTCCACTTT; cdr3_aa: CASSQAPGEQTLSSYNSPLHF
d_call: -; clone_size: -; j_call: TRBJ2-5; v_call: TRBV7-9; cdr3_nt: TGTGCCAGCAGCCAATTCCCTCAAGAGACCCAGTACTTC; cdr3_aa: CASSQFPQETQYF
d_call: -; clone_size: once; j_call: TRBJ2-7; v_call: TRBV20-1; cdr3_nt: TGCAGTGCTAGTAGGCGGGAAAAGTCTTACGAGCAGTACTTC; cdr3_aa: CSASRREKSYEQYF
d_call: -; clone_size: -; j_call: TRBJ1-2; v_call: TRBV4-3; cdr3_nt: TGCGCCAGCAGCCAATCCGCGGGGGGCCAATATGGCTACACCTTC; cdr3_aa: CASSQSAGGQYGYTF
d_call: TRBD2; clone_size: -; j_call: TRBJ2-3; v_call: TRBV6-1; cdr3_nt: TGTGCCAGCAGCGCGGGACTAGCGGGCACAGATACGCAGTATTTT; cdr3_aa: CASSAGLAGTDTQYF
d_call: -; clone_size: few; j_call: TRBJ2-7; v_call: TRBV4-1; cdr3_nt: TGCGCCAGCAGCCCCGGACAGGAGCAGTACTTC; cdr3_aa: CASSPGQEQYF
d_call: TRBD1; clone_size: -; j_call: TRBJ2-1; v_call: TRBV11-2; cdr3_nt: TGTGCCAGCAGCTTTAGTCCGGACAGGGTTGGCTACAATGAGCAGTTCTTC; cdr3_aa: CASSFSPDRVGYNEQFF
d_call: TRBD2; clone_size: -; j_call: TRBJ2-1; v_call: TRBV4-1; cdr3_nt: TGCGCCAGCAGCCAAGAACTAGCGGCGTCCTACAATGAGCAGTTCTTC; cdr3_aa: CASSQELAASYNEQFF
d_call: -; clone_size: few; j_call: TRBJ2-3; v_call: TRBV12-3/TRBV12-4; cdr3_nt: TGTGCCAGCAGTCCACTTCTGGGCACAGATACGCAGTATTTT; cdr3_aa: CASSPLLGTDTQYF
d_call: -; clone_size: few; j_call: TRBJ2-2; v_call: TRBV12-3/TRBV12-4; cdr3_nt: TGTGCCGGTCAGGGCTCGAACACCGGGGAGCTGTTTTTT; cdr3_aa: CAGQGSNTGELFF
d_call: TRBD1; clone_size: -; j_call: TRBJ1-1; v_call: TRBV28; cdr3_nt: TGTGCCAGCAGTGTGACAGGGCGAGTCGGAACTGAAGCTTTCTTT; cdr3_aa: CASSVTGRVGTEAFF
d_call: -; clone_size: once; j_call: TRBJ2-1; v_call: TRBV12-3/TRBV12-4; cdr3_nt: TGTGCCAGCAGTTTGGGTGTGGGGGGCGGGTACAATGAGCAGTTCTTC; cdr3_aa: CASSLGVGGGYNEQFF
d_call: TRBD1; clone_size: few; j_call: TRBJ2-5; v_call: TRBV7-9; cdr3_nt: TGTGCCAGCAGCCAATCCCAGATGACAGGGGGCTCTGAGACCCAGTACTTC; cdr3_aa: CASSQSQMTGGSETQYF
d_call: -; clone_size: -; j_call: TRBJ1-1; v_call: TRBV6-2/TRBV6-3; cdr3_nt: TGTGCCAGCAGTTACACCCTTACGGGATACGTGAACACTGAAGCTTTCTTT; cdr3_aa: CASSYTLTGYVNTEAFF
d_call: TRBD2; clone_size: -; j_call: TRBJ2-7; v_call: TRBV5-6; cdr3_nt: TGTGCCAGCAGCTTGTGGAGAGCGGGAGAATACGAGCAGTACTTC; cdr3_aa: CASSLWRAGEYEQYF
d_call: TRBD1; clone_size: -; j_call: TRBJ2-7; v_call: TRBV4-1; cdr3_nt: TGCGCCAGCAGCCTACCCGGGACAGGGAATAAGGAGCAGTACTTC; cdr3_aa: CASSLPGTGNKEQYF
d_call: -; clone_size: -; j_call: TRBJ1-1; v_call: TRBV6-5; cdr3_nt: TGTGCCAGCAGTTTATTTCGGGGGCGGGGTATTATGAACACTGAGGCTTTCTTT; cdr3_aa: CASSLFRGRGIMNTEAFF
d_call: TRBD2; clone_size: -; j_call: TRBJ2-7; v_call: TRBV4-2; cdr3_nt: TGTGCCAGCAGCCAAGGGAGCGGGAGACTGGACGAGCAGTACTTC; cdr3_aa: CASSQGSGRLDEQYF
d_call: -; clone_size: few; j_call: TRBJ1-1; v_call: TRBV5-1; cdr3_nt: TGCGCCAGCAGCCCATGGGGGACTGAAGCTTTCTTT; cdr3_aa: CASSPWGTEAFF
d_call: -; clone_size: -; j_call: TRBJ2-7; v_call: TRBV21-1; cdr3_nt: TGTGCCAACCTAGGGGACGGGTACGAGCAGTACTTC; cdr3_aa: CANLGDGYEQYF
d_call: TRBD2; clone_size: -; j_call: TRBJ2-4; v_call: TRBV20-1; cdr3_nt: TGCAGTGCTAGGGGGGGACTAGCGGTAAACATTCAGTACTTC; cdr3_aa: CSARGGLAVNIQYF
d_call: -; clone_size: few; j_call: TRBJ1-2; v_call: TRBV9; cdr3_nt: TGTGCCAGCAGCGTAGCTACTCCCAGCTATGGCTACACCTTC; cdr3_aa: CASSVATPSYGYTF
d_call: -; clone_size: -; j_call: TRBJ2-3; v_call: TRBV6-2/TRBV6-3; cdr3_nt: TGTGCCAGCCAAGTGCCAGGGAACACAGATACGCAGTATTTT; cdr3_aa: CASQVPGNTDTQYF
d_call: TRBD1; clone_size: -; j_call: TRBJ1-6; v_call: TRBV7-9; cdr3_nt: TGTGCCAGCAGCCCGGGACAGGCTGTCACCTCACCCCTCCACTTT; cdr3_aa: CASSPGQAVTSPLHF
d_call: TRBD2; clone_size: -; j_call: TRBJ2-5; v_call: TRBV4-1; cdr3_nt: TGCGCCAGCAGCCAAGATTGGACTAGCGGGGGGGAGACCCAGTACTTC; cdr3_aa: CASSQDWTSGGETQYF
d_call: -; clone_size: -; j_call: TRBJ1-5; v_call: TRBV5-1; cdr3_nt: TGCGCCAGCAGCTTGGATGGCGGGGCAGCTCAGCCCCAGCATTTT; cdr3_aa: CASSLDGGAAQPQHF
d_call: -; clone_size: -; j_call: TRBJ1-5; v_call: TRBV24-1; cdr3_nt: TGTGCCACCAGTAGCACCGGGCCGCTGGACAATCAGCCCCAGCATTTT; cdr3_aa: CATSSTGPLDNQPQHF
d_call: TRBD2; clone_size: few; j_call: TRBJ2-1; v_call: TRBV4-2; cdr3_nt: TGTGCCAGCAGCCAAGATCTAGTAGCGGGGATTTACAATGAGCAGTTCTTC; cdr3_aa: CASSQDLVAGIYNEQFF
d_call: TRBD2; clone_size: -; j_call: TRBJ2-5; v_call: TRBV2; cdr3_nt: TGTGCCAGCGGATCGGGACTAGCGGGCGGGCAGTACTTC; cdr3_aa: CASGSGLAGGQYF
d_call: -; clone_size: -; j_call: TRBJ1-4; v_call: TRBV10-3; cdr3_nt: TGTGCCATCAGTGAGTCTATTCACAGTGGTAATGAAAAACTGTTTTTT; cdr3_aa: CAISESIHSGNEKLFF
d_call: -; clone_size: few; j_call: TRBJ2-1; v_call: TRBV12-3/TRBV12-4; cdr3_nt: TGTGCCAGCAGTCCTGACCGCAATGAGCAGTTCTTC; cdr3_aa: CASSPDRNEQFF
d_call: TRBD1; clone_size: few; j_call: TRBJ2-7; v_call: TRBV2; cdr3_nt: TGTGCCAGCAGTGGAGGGGACAGGAGGGACGAGCAGTACTTC; cdr3_aa: CASSGGDRRDEQYF
d_call: TRBD1; clone_size: -; j_call: TRBJ1-4; v_call: TRBV29-1; cdr3_nt: TGCAGCGTTGAAGAACCCGGGACAGGGAGAGAAAAACTGTTTTTT; cdr3_aa: CSVEEPGTGREKLFF